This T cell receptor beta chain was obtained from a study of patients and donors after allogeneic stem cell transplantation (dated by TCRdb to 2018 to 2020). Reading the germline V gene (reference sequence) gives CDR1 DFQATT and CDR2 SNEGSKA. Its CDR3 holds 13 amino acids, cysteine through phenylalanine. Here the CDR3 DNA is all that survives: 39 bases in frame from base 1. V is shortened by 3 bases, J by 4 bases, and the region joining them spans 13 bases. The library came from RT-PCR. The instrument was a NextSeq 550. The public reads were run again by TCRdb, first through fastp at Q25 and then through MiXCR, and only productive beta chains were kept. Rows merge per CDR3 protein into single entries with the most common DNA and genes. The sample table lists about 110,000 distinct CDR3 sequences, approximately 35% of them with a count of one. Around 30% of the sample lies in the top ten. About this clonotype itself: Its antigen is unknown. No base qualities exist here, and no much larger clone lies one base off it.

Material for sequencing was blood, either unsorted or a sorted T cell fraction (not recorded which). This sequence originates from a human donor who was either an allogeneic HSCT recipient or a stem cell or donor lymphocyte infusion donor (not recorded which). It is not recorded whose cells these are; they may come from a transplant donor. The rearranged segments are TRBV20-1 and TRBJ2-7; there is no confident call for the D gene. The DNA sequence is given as TGCAGTGCTAGTGAACTCATACGATACGAGCAGTACTTC. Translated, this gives CSASELIRYEQYF.